Below are 22 T cell receptor beta chains sequenced from a single sample in a study of blood T cell repertoires in COVID-19. Repertoires were generated with immunoSEQ multiplex PCR, while TCRdb's copy carries only in-frame clones and drops some. The sample includes around 270,000 clones, 84% of them seen just once. Material: peripheral blood. Receptors originate from a man in his sixties with acute or convalescent COVID-19.

V usage is TRBV28 and J usage is TRBJ1-5, with D maybe TRBD1 (5 bases). CDR1 and CDR2 from the germline V gene are MDHEN and SYDVKM. Trimming cost V 6 bases and J 0 bases, with 15 bases left between them. There are 16 residues in the CDR3. The CDR3 reads CASRAGGDFSNQPQHF. The CDR3 DNA is TGTGCCAGCAGGGCAGGAGGGGATTTTAGCAATCAGCCCCAGCATTTT.

The V call is TRBV6-6, the J call TRBJ1-1; a weak D match, TRBD1 (5 bases). V lost 2 bases to trimming and J lost 1 base, with 8 bases between them. CDR1 and CDR2 (germline): MNHNY, SVGAGI (reference sequence). This CDR3 has 14 residues. CDR3 residues: CASSYARGNTEAFF. Written as DNA, the CDR3 is TGTGCCAGCAGTTACGCTAGGGGGAACACTGAAGCTTTCTTT.

The rearrangement uses TRBV9 and TRBJ1-5, with 9 bases aligning to TRBD1. After removal of 5 bases from V and 4 bases from J, the junction contained 4 bases not matched to a gene. The CDR3 loop spans 14 amino acids. Germline V gene data show CDR1 as SGDLS and CDR2 as YYNGEE. CDR3 in DNA: TGTGCCAGCAGTCGAGACAGGGGGAATCAGCCCCAGCATTTT. The encoded protein is CASSRDRGNQPQHF. The whole variable domain, remainder taken from reference TRBV9 and TRBJ1-5, is DSGVTQTPKHLITATGQRVTLRCSPRSGDLSVYWYQQSLDQGLQFLIQYYNGEERAKGNILERFSAQQFPDLHSELNLSSLELGDSALYFCASSRDRGNQPQHFGDGTRLSIL.

This CDR3 reads CAISDSHDTQYF. In DNA form, the CDR3 reads TGTGCCATCAGTGACAGTCACGATACGCAGTATTTT. The V call is TRBV10-3, the J call TRBJ2-3; D gene uncertain. Trimming cost V 3 bases and J 6 bases, with 7 bases left between them. The CDR3 is 12 residues long. Germline CDR1 and CDR2: ENHRY and SYGVKD.

V is TRBV19 and J is TRBJ2-1, with a possible D match to TRBD2 (5 bases). Trimming stripped 2 bases from V and 0 bases from J, with 11 bases between. The CDR3 length is 16 residues. CDR1 LNHDA and CDR2 SQIVND come from the germline V gene (reference sequence). Here the CDR3 DNA reads TGTGCCAGTAGTATATATGGGAGCACCTCCTACAATGAGCAGTTCTTC. Translated, it gives CASSIYGSTSYNEQFF. Full variable domain (missing parts from reference TRBV19 and TRBJ2-1): DGGITQSPKYLFRKEGQNVTLSCEQNLNHDAMYWYRQDPGQGLRLIYYSQIVNDFQKGDIAEGYSVSREKKESFPLTVTSAQKNPTAFYLCASSIYGSTSYNEQFFGPGTRLTVL.

As DNA, the CDR3 is TGTGCCAGCAGCTTAACGGAGGACAGCCCGGTAGATGGCTACACCTTC. Residues: CASSLTEDSPVDGYTF. This rearrangement joins TRBV7-9 to TRBJ1-2; a possible D gene is TRBD1 (6 bases). This CDR3 comprises 16 residues. Looked up from germline, CDR1 is SEHNR and CDR2 is FQNEAQ (reference sequence). V lost 2 bases to trimming and J lost 6 bases, with 19 bases between them.

This chain joins TRBV4-3 and TRBJ2-3; a weak D match, TRBD2 (7 bases). Trimming removed 0 bases from V and 6 bases from J, with 13 bases in between. Germline V CDR1 and CDR2: LGHNA, YSLEER. The CDR3 totals 15 residues. In DNA, the CDR3 is TGCGCCAGCAGCCAAGACGCGGGGGCATGGGATACGCAGTATTTT. Amino acid sequence: CASSQDAGAWDTQYF.

This chain links TRBV6-5 with TRBJ2-3, with D tentatively TRBD2 (5 bases). V lost 8 bases and J lost 1, with 16 bases in between. The CDR3 sequence is 15 residues long. Germline lookup yields CDR1 MNHEY and CDR2 SVGAGI. The CDR3 bases are TGTGCCAGCCTTCGCCAGGCAGCGGGCACAGATACGCAGTATTTT. This sequence encodes CASLRQAAGTDTQYF.

The chain employs TRBV24-1 and TRBJ1-4, with D uncertain. Germline assignment: CDR1 KGHDR and CDR2 SFDVKD. CDR3 length equals 12 residues. V gave up 8 bases and J gave up 3 bases, with 6 bases separating them. CDR3 sequence (DNA): TGTGCCACCACCCCGGCTAATGAAAAACTGTTTTTT. Protein product: CATTPANEKLFF.

The V gene is TRBV5-4, the J gene TRBJ2-5; the D gene is possibly TRBD1 (5 bases). The germline gives CDR1 SGHNT, CDR2 YYREEE (reference sequence). The CDR3 is made up of 16 amino acids. Trimming took 1 base from V and 4 from J, leaving 17 bases between them. CDR3 bases: TGTGCCAGCAGCTTGACCTCCCTGACAGTGGGAGAGACCCAGTACTTC. It encodes CASSLTSLTVGETQYF.

The rearrangement joins TRBV7-2 to TRBJ2-5; TRBD2 matches 8 bases. CDR1 and CDR2 from the germline V gene are SGHTA and FQGNSA. The CDR3 extends over 14 amino acids. Trimming took 2 bases from V and 5 from J; bases not matched to a gene: 4. CDR3 bases: TGTGCCAGCAGCTTAAGTCGACTAGCGGAGACCCAGTACTTC. Translation gives CASSLSRLAETQYF.

This rearrangement joins TRBV9 to TRBJ2-6, with 8 bases matching TRBD1. This CDR3 spans 16 amino acids. The germline V gene has CDR1 SGDLS and CDR2 YYNGEE. V was clipped by 0 bases and J by 2 bases; unmatched bases: 1. As DNA, the CDR3 is TGTGCCAGCAGCGTAGAGGACAGGGCTGGGGCCAACGTCCTGACTTTC. Translating it yields CASSVEDRAGANVLTF.

This clone was seen a single time. This chain uses TRBV19 with TRBJ2-7; possibly TRBD2 for D (6 bases). The CDR3 extends over 13 amino acids. The V and J ends lost 3 bases and 7 bases respectively, with 13 bases between them. CDR1 and CDR2 from the germline V gene are LNHDA and SQIVND (reference sequence). The CDR3 region is CASSIAGAGEQYF. For the CDR3, the DNA is TGTGCCAGTAGTATCGCTGGGGCGGGAGAGCAGTACTTC.

V and J are TRBV7-3 and TRBJ2-2; the match to TRBD2 covers 10 bases. The CDR3 is 15 residues long. Germline CDR1 SGHTA, CDR2 FQGTGA. V shed 3 bases, J shed 5 bases, and the junction held 3 bases outside the gene matches. Here the CDR3 reads CASSFSGRGTGELFF. CDR3 nucleotide sequence: TGTGCCAGCAGCTTCAGCGGGAGGGGTACCGGGGAGCTGTTTTTT.

The J gene is TRBJ2-3, the V gene TRBV25-1, with 7 bases lining up with TRBD2. The germline V gene encodes CDR1 MGHDK and CDR2 SYGVNS. The V segment lost 3 bases and the J segment 8 bases; nucleotides outside the gene matches: 17. The CDR3 length is 17 residues. CDR3 in amino acids: CASSDPATGTWGGTQYF. The CDR3 nucleotides read TGTGCCAGCAGTGATCCAGCTACAGGCACCTGGGGGGGTACGCAGTATTTT.

The chain is built from TRBV27 and TRBJ2-5, with D unresolved. Germline V gene lookup returns CDR1 MNHEY and CDR2 SMNVEV (reference sequence). The CDR3 has 19 amino acids. Trimming took 1 base from V and 1 from J, leaving 22 bases between them. The CDR3 protein is CASSLLMWAATMCQETQYF. CDR3 in DNA: TGTGCCAGCAGTTTATTGATGTGGGCAGCAACCATGTGCCAAGAGACCCAGTACTTC.

The J gene is TRBJ1-1, the V gene TRBV20-1; D gene ambiguous. The germline gives CDR1 DFQATT, CDR2 SNEGSKA (reference sequence). This CDR3 comprises 14 residues. Trimming removed 3 bases at V and 9 bases at J, with 20 bases between. The CDR3 is CSASSELGSQKAFF. The CDR3 DNA reads as TGCAGTGCTAGTTCGGAGCTGGGTTCACAAAAAGCTTTCTTT.

The J gene is TRBJ2-3, the V gene TRBV6-5; D perhaps matches TRBD2 (6 bases). The V gene's germline CDR1 is MNHEY and CDR2 SVGAGI. Deletions cut 4 bases from V and 6 bases from J, with 17 bases between. The CDR3 sequence is 15 residues long. In nucleotides, the CDR3 is TGTGCCAGCAGTTGGGACTCCGTTTCCTCCGATACGCAGTATTTT. Translation gives CASSWDSVSSDTQYF.

This clone was detected only a few times. The chain employs TRBV7-9 and TRBJ1-2, with D hard to call. CDR3 length: 14 residues. Germline-derived CDR1 and CDR2 are SEHNR and FQNEAQ (reference sequence). V was trimmed by 1 base and J by 2 bases, leaving 8 bases between them. The CDR3 loop is CASSLVAVNYGYTF. CDR3 coding DNA: TGTGCCAGCAGCTTAGTGGCGGTCAACTATGGCTACACCTTC.

The chain has TRBV10-3 and TRBJ2-2; 7 bases agree with TRBD1. The CDR3 has 13 amino acids. Germline V gene lookup returns CDR1 ENHRY and CDR2 SYGVKD. V shed 7 bases, J shed 4 bases, and the junction held 3 bases outside the gene matches. CDR3 bases: TGTGCCATCAAGGGGGCGGGCACCGGGGAGCTGTTTTTT. Protein: CAIKGAGTGELFF.

On this clone: The same CDR3 is also encoded by other DNA sequences in this sample. V gene TRBV18 combines with J gene TRBJ2-5; 12 positions agree with TRBD2. V was pared by 3 bases and J by 5 bases, with 1 base of the junction left unmatched. Germline-derived CDR1 and CDR2 are KGHSH and LQKENI. The CDR3 has 14 residues. Written as DNA, the CDR3 is TGTGCCAGCTCACCGGGACTAGCGGGCGAGACCCAGTACTTC. Its protein product is CASSPGLAGETQYF.

This clone showed up just a few times. The chain uses TRBV7-9 and TRBJ2-2; weak D call: TRBD1 (5 bases). The length of the CDR3 is 13 residues. CDR1 is SEHNR and CDR2 is FQNEAQ in the germline V gene (reference sequence). The V and J ends lost 2 bases and 6 bases respectively, with 7 bases between them. The CDR3 sequence: CASSLRGPGELFF. The DNA of the CDR3 is TGTGCCAGCAGCTTAAGGGGCCCCGGGGAGCTGTTTTTT.